The TCR beta chain under discussion was sequenced for a study of identical twins. The length of the CDR3 is 15 residues. Trimming took 6 bases from V and 3 from J, leaving 15 bases between them. CDR1 MNHEY and CDR2 SVGEGT come from the germline V gene. A few counts support this clonotype. cDNA carried unique molecular identifiers, and a universal primer site was added by template switching. TCRdb re-called the 5' RACE reads with MiXCR, one entry per CDR3 protein. Of about 190,000 distinct CDR3 sequences listed, around a sixth are singletons. This sample also belongs to another study, concerning T cells expressing NK-cell markers. That source adds: Each TCR beta repertoire originated in sorted T cells that were CD3+CD56+NKG2C+, CD3+CD56+NKG2C- or CD3+CD56-NKG2C+.

The gene calls are TRBV6-2 or TRBV6-3 and TRBJ1-5, with unresolved D. The TCR sequence derives from a woman between 18 and 29 years old in good health. Sequenced input: CD8+ T cells sorted from blood. The CDR3 nucleotides are TGTGCCAGCAGGAACCTTGGACGGTACAATCAGCCCCAGCATTTT. It is translated as CASRNLGRYNQPQHF.